This T cell receptor (beta chain) derives from a study of technical replicates of blood from several donors. V lost 5 bases, J lost 4 bases, and 11 bases lay in between. CDR1 and CDR2 (germline): MNHEY, SVGAGI. CDR3 length equals 13 residues. Assay used: immunoSEQ multiplex PCR; TCRdb lists only in-frame clones, some missing. The table lists 85,000 to 100,000 clones, less than 95% of them singletons. This clone showed up just a few times. This chain joins TRBV6-5 and TRBJ1-2; D is perhaps TRBD1 (5 bases). This clonotype originated in a human donor in good health. Material: T cells isolated from PBMCs. The CDR3 sequence is CASSPRDSYGYTF. DNA for the CDR3: TGTGCCAGCAGTCCGAGAGACAGCTATGGCTACACCTTC.